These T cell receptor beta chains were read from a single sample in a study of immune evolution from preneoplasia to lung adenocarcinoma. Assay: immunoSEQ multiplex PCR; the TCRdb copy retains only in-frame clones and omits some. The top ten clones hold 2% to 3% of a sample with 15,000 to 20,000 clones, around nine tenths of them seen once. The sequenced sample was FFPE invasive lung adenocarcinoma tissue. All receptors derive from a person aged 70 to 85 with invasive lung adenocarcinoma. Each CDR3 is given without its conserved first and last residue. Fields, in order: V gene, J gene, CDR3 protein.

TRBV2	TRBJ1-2	ASSPQVSLNYGYT
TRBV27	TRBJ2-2	ASSILGSGENTGELF
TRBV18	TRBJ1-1	ASSSFPPGQGTEAF
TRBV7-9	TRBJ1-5	ASSAGQSQPQH
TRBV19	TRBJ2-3	ASSTRTSGTFTDTQY
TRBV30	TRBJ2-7	ALIGDPLAGDAHEQY
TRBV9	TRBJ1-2	ASSVGRAHAYGYT
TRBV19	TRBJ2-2	ASSMAQGQGYTGELF
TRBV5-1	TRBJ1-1	ASSLDRGLNTEAF
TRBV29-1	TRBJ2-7	SVSPGTGQYEQY
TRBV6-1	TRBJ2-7	ASKQVYEQY
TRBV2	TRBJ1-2	ASQTRQGSGGGYT
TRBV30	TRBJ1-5	AWSANDNQPQH
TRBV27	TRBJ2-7	ASRAGQGMSGSVEQY
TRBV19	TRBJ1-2	ASSPVRSNYGYT
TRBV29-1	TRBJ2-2	SVFTGTSNTGELF
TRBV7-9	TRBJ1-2	ASSLEGAYT
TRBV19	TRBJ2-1	ASSIGLVRNEQF
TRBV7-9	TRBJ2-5	ASSLEGRSQETQY
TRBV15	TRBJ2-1	ATSRDQEGYEQF
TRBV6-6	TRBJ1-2	ASSRDRVTGYT
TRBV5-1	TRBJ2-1	ASSASGNEYNEQF
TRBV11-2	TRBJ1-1	ASSLVRGNTEAF
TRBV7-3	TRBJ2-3	ASSLSALDTQY
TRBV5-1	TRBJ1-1	ASSSPGTWDTEAF
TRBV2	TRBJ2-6	ASKPPEATGANVLT
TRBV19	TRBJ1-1	ASSRVGVTEAF
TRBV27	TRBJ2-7	ASSFGDGTGGYEQY
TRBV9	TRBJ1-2	ASSLDKKGAGYT
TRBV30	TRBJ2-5	AWSVRTQETQY
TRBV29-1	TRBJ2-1	SIEERWVSSYNEQF
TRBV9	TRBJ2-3	ASTTSGGLDTQY
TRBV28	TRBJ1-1	ASSRVLREAF
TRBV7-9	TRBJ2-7	ASSLGGKSYEQY
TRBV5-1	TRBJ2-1	ASSWGGQGDEQF
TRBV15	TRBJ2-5	ATSRDRGGWQETQY
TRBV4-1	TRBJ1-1	ASSKQGPGTEAF
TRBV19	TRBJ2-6	ASSTPTDRNRSSGANVLT
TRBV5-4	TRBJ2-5	ASSSRLAGQQETQY
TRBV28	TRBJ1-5	ASSPTQGRRGDQPQH
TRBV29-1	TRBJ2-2	SAAGTSSGELF
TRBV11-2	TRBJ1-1	ASSSRTGIGEAF
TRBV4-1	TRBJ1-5	ASSQLSGGGVQPQH
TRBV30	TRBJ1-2	AWSLQGWDYGYT
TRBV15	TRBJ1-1	ATSRDYIGQGSTEAF
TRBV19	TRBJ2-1	ASSIVRGGHEQF